Below, 11 T cell receptor beta chains from the same sample are listed, as sequenced in a study of T cells in localized non-small cell lung cancer. Measured with immunoSEQ multiplex PCR; TCRdb has only the in-frame clones, and not every one. Of about 43,000 clones listed, roughly 91% are singletons. Material: PBMCs, obtained before any cancer treatment. The source of these receptors is a woman aged 35-70 years with stage II lung adenocarcinoma.

V is TRBV2 and J is TRBJ1-2; no firm D call. Germline V CDR1 and CDR2: SNHLY, FYNNEI. Trimming took 2 bases from V and 2 from J, leaving 9 bases between them. CDR3 size: 14 residues. The CDR3 sequence is CASSEIPGNYGYTF. DNA of the CDR3: TGTGCCAGCAGTGAAATTCCGGGGAACTATGGCTACACCTTC.

V gene TRBV28 combines with J gene TRBJ1-5; no firm D call. The CDR3 is 13 amino acids. V was shortened by 11 bases and J by 0 bases, with 11 bases between the two germline ends. CDR1 and CDR2 from the germline V gene are MDHEN and SYDVKM. CDR3 in DNA: TGTGCCCTGGGGTCAGGTAGCAATCAGCCCCAGCATTTT. Protein: CALGSGSNQPQHF.

Here the CDR3 reads CASSLALFGSSYEQYF. CDR3 in DNA: TGTGCCAGCAGCTTGGCCCTTTTCGGGAGCTCCTACGAGCAGTACTTC. The V gene is TRBV5-5, the J gene TRBJ2-7, with a tentative D call TRBD2 (6 bases). Germline values: CDR1 SGHKS, CDR2 YYEKEE (reference sequence). V dropped 0 bases and J dropped 0 bases, with 13 bases sitting between them. The CDR3 has 16 amino acids. The full variable domain, with the rest looked up from reference TRBV5-5 and TRBJ2-7, is DAGVTQSPTHLIKTRGQQVTLRCSPISGHKSVSWYQQVLGQGPQFIFQYYEKEERGRGNFPDRFSARQFPNYSSELNVNALLLGDSALYLCASSLALFGSSYEQYFGPGTRLTVT.

CDR3: CASSEAGVTSGRGDEQYF. CDR3 DNA: TGTGCCAGCAGTGAAGCGGGTGTCACTAGCGGGAGGGGGGACGAGCAGTACTTC. V usage is TRBV2 and J usage is TRBJ2-7; 13 bases line up with TRBD2. Per germline, CDR1 SNHLY and CDR2 FYNNEI. Trimming cost V 0 bases and J 5 bases; bases outside gene matches: 10. CDR3 length: 18 residues.

This chain connects TRBV10-3 to TRBJ1-6, with 7 bases lining up with TRBD1. This CDR3 is built from 19 residues. Unmatched junction bases numbered 8, after V lost 0 bases and J lost 0 bases. The germline gives CDR1 ENHRY, CDR2 SYGVKD. The CDR3: CAISESTGFSSSYNSPLHF. CDR3 nucleotides: TGTGCCATCAGTGAGTCGACAGGGTTCTCAAGCTCCTATAATTCACCCCTCCACTTT.

CDR3 bases: TGTGCCAGCAGCTCACTAGCGGGAGGGGATACGCAGTATTTT. Protein sequence: CASSSLAGGDTQYF. The chain joins TRBV5-6 to TRBJ2-3; 13 bases align to TRBD2. In germline, CDR1 is SGHDT, CDR2 YYEEEE. J lost 6 bases, V lost 3 bases, and 1 base had no gene match. This CDR3 region has 14 residues.

The chain couples TRBV28 to TRBJ2-7; tentative D call: TRBD1 (5 bases). Deletions cut 5 bases from V and 0 bases from J, with 20 bases between. Germline V CDR1 and CDR2: MDHEN, SYDVKM. There are 17 residues in the CDR3. The CDR3 protein is CASSPLLGQRYSYEQYF. In DNA form, the CDR3 reads TGTGCCAGCAGTCCATTGTTGGGGCAGCGATACTCCTACGAGCAGTACTTC.

The rearrangement joins TRBV5-4 to TRBJ2-7, with a tentative D call TRBD1 (7 bases). The germline gives CDR1 SGHNT, CDR2 YYREEE (reference sequence). The CDR3 length is 14 residues. The ends were cut back, 4 bases at V and 1 base at J, with 12 bases in the middle. CDR3 sequence (DNA): TGTGCCAGCAGCCCAGGGGGGTTGTCCTACGAGCAGTACTTC. Translated, it gives CASSPGGLSYEQYF.

The chain links TRBV4-2 to TRBJ2-5; the D is unclear. This CDR3 has 13 residues. V was shortened by 0 bases and J by 13 bases, with 15 bases between the two germline ends. CDR1 is LGHNA and CDR2 is YNFKEQ in the germline V gene. CDR3 DNA sequence: TGTGCCAGCAGCCAAGACGCGCTCGCTCGGACGTACTTC. Translation: CASSQDALARTYF.

J is TRBJ1-5 and V is TRBV27; no reliable D call. V was shortened by 7 bases and J by 0 bases, with 7 bases between the two germline ends. The germline CDR1 and CDR2 sequences are MNHEY and SMNVEV (reference sequence). The CDR3 covers 13 residues. Here the CDR3 reads CASKEHSNQPQHF. The CDR3 region has the DNA TGTGCCAGCAAGGAGCATAGCAATCAGCCCCAGCATTTT.

The chain links TRBV5-1 to TRBJ1-6; 8 bases map to TRBD1. Trimming cost V 0 bases and J 5 bases; bases outside gene matches: 4. The CDR3 is made up of 16 amino acids. Looked up from germline, CDR1 is SGHRS and CDR2 is YFSETQ. The CDR3 loop reads CASSLGGQGDNSPLHF. DNA of the CDR3: TGCGCCAGCAGCTTGGGCGGACAGGGAGATAATTCACCCCTCCACTTT.